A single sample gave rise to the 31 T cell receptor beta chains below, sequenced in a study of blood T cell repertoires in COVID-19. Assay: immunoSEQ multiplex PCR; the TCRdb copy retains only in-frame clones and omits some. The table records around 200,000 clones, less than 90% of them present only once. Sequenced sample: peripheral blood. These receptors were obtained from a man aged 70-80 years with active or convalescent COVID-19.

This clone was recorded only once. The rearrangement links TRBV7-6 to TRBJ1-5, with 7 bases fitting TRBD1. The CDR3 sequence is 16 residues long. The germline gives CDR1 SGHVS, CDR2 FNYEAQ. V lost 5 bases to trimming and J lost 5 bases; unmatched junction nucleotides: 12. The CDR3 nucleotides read TGTGCCAGCAGCCCGCGAGGGGGCCGCGGGGATCAGCCCCAGCATTTT. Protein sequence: CASSPRGGRGDQPQHF. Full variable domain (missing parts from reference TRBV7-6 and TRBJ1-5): GAGVSQSPRYKVTKRGQDVALRCDPISGHVSLYWYRQALGQGPEFLTYFNYEAQQDKSGLPNDRFSAERPEGSISTLTIQRTEQRDSAMYRCASSPRGGRGDQPQHFGDGTRLSIL.

CDR3 loop: CASSIRATDPTEKLFF. DNA of the CDR3: TGTGCCAGTAGTATAAGGGCGACAGACCCAACTGAAAAACTGTTTTTT. The chain is built from TRBV19 and TRBJ1-4; a possible D gene is TRBD1 (5 bases). CDR3 length: 16 residues. The V end was cut by 2 bases, the J end by 7 bases, with 17 bases between. Germline V gives CDR1 LNHDA, CDR2 SQIVND (reference sequence).

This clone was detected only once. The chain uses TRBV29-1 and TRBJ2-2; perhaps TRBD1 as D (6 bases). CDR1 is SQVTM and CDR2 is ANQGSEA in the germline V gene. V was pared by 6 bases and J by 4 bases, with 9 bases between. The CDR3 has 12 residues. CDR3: CSVRQATGELFF. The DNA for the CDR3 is TGCAGCGTACGACAGGCCACCGGGGAGCTGTTTTTT.

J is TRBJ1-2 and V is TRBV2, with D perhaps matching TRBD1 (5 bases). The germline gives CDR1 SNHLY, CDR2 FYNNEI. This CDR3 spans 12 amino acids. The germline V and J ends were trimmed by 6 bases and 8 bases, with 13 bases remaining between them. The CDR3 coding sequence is TGTGCCAGCAGACCTAACAGGAGCGGCTACACCTTC. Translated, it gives CASRPNRSGYTF.

In DNA form, the CDR3 reads TGTGCCAGCAGTTACTCGGGACACCTCTCGAATCAGCCCCAGCATTTT. Amino acids: CASSYSGHLSNQPQHF. The chain links TRBV6-2 or TRBV6-3 to TRBJ1-5, with D tentatively TRBD1 (6 bases). The CDR3 runs to 16 residues. Deletions cut 0 bases from V and 4 bases from J, with 13 bases between. Germline V lookup: CDR1 MNHEY, CDR2 SVGEGT.

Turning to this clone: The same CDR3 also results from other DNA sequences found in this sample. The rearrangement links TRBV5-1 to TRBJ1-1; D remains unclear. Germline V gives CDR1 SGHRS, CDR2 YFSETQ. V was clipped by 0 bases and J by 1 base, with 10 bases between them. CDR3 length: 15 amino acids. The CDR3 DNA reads TGCGCCAGCAGCTTGGAGGGAGTGGGGAACACTGAAGCTTTCTTT. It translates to CASSLEGVGNTEAFF.

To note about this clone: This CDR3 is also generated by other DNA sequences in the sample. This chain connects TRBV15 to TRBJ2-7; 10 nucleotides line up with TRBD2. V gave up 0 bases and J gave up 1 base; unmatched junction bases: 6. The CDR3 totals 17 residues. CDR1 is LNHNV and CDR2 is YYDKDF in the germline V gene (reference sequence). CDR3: CATSRDRLAGSSYEQYF. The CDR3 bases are TGTGCCACCAGCAGAGATCGACTAGCGGGCTCATCCTACGAGCAGTACTTC. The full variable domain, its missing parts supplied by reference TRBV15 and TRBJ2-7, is DAMVIQNPRYQVTQFGKPVTLSCSQTLNHNVMYWYQQKSSQAPKLLFHYYDKDFNNEADTPDNFQSRRPNTSFCFLDIRSPGLGDTAMYLCATSRDRLAGSSYEQYFGPGTRLTVT.

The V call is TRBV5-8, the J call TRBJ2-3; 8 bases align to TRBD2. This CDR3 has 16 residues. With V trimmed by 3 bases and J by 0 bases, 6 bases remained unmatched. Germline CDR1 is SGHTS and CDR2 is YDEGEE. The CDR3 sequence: CASSSSLAVSTDTQYF. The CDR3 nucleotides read TGTGCCAGCAGCTCCTCACTAGCGGTTAGCACAGATACGCAGTATTTT.

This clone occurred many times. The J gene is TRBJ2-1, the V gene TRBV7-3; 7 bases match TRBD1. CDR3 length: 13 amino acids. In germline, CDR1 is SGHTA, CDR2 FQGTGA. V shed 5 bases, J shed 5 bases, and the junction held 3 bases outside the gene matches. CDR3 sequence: CASSLDRNNEQFF. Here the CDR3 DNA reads TGTGCCAGCAGCCTGGACAGGAACAATGAGCAGTTCTTC.

CDR3 protein: CASSPGAVYEQYF. The DNA for the CDR3 is TGTGCCAGCAGCCCAGGGGCGGTCTACGAGCAGTACTTC. J is TRBJ2-7 and V is TRBV27, with D possibly being TRBD1 (6 bases). Germline-derived CDR1 and CDR2 are MNHEY and SMNVEV (reference sequence). The CDR3 runs to 13 residues. Trimming cost V 6 bases and J 3 bases, with 12 bases left between them.

The CDR3 here is CASSRAGGIGYEQYF. The DNA for the CDR3 is TGTGCCAGCAGCCGGGCAGGGGGAATCGGCTACGAGCAGTACTTC. V is TRBV6-5 and J is TRBJ2-7; TRBD1 matches 7 bases. Germline values: CDR1 MNHEY, CDR2 SVGAGI. V dropped 6 bases and J dropped 3; count of bases not matched to a gene: 11. The CDR3 runs 15 residues.

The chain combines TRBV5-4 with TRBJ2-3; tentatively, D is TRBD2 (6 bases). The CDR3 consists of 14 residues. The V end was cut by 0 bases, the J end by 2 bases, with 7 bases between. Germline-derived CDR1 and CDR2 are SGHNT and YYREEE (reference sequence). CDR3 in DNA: TGTGCCAGCAGCTTGGCGGGAGTCACAGATACGCAGTATTTT. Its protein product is CASSLAGVTDTQYF.

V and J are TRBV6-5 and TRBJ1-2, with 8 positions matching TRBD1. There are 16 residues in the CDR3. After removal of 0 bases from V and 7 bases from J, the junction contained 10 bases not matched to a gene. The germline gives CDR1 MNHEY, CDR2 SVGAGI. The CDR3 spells CASSYSFRGTGAGYTF. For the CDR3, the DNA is TGTGCCAGCAGTTACTCCTTTCGCGGGACAGGAGCTGGCTACACCTTC.

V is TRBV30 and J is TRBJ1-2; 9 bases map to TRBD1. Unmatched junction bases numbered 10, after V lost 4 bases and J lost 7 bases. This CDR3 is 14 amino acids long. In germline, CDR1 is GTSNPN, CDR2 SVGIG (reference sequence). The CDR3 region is CAWNRDRVNGGYTF. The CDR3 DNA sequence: TGTGCCTGGAATAGGGACAGGGTTAACGGTGGCTACACCTTC.

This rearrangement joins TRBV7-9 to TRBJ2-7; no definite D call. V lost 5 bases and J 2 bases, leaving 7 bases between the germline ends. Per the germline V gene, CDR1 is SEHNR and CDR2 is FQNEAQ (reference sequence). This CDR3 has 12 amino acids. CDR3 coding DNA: TGTGCCAGCAGCCACAACACCTACGAGCAGTACTTC. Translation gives CASSHNTYEQYF.

CDR3 in DNA: TGTGCCAGCACCTCCCAGGGATCGGTCCCTGGGGCCAACGTCCTGACTTTC. This translates into CASTSQGSVPGANVLTF. The V call is TRBV7-2, the J call TRBJ2-6; possible D gene TRBD1, 5 bases. Germline V gene sequence: CDR1 SGHTA, CDR2 FQGNSA. The CDR3 is made up of 17 amino acids. The V end lost 7 bases, the J end lost 2 bases, and 18 bases lay between the germline ends.

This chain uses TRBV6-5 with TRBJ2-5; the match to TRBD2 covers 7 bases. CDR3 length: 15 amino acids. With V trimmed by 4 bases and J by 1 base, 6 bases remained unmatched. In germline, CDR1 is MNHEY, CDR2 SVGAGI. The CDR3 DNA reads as TGTGCCAGCAGTTGGGGGGGGGACCTCCAAGAGACCCAGTACTTC. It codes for CASSWGGDLQETQYF.

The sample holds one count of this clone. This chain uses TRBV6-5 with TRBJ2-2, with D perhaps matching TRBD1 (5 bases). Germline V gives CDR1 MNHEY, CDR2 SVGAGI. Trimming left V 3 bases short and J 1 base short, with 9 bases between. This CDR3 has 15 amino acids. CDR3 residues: CASSYFRVNTGELFF. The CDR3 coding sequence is TGTGCCAGCAGTTATTTCAGGGTGAACACCGGGGAGCTGTTTTTT.

CDR3 sequence: CAWSRSYEQYF. CDR3 DNA: TGTGCCTGGAGTCGGTCCTACGAGCAGTACTTC. This chain links TRBV30 with TRBJ2-7; D unresolved. The CDR3 has 11 residues. Germline V gives CDR1 GTSNPN, CDR2 SVGIG (reference sequence). V was cut by 2 bases and J by 1 base, with 3 bases left in between.

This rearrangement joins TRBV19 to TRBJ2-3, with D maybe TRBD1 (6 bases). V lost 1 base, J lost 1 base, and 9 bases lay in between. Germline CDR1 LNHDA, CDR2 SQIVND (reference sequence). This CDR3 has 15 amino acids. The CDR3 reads CASSIGGRGTDTQYF. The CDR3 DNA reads TGTGCCAGTAGTATAGGGGGGCGGGGCACAGATACGCAGTATTTT.

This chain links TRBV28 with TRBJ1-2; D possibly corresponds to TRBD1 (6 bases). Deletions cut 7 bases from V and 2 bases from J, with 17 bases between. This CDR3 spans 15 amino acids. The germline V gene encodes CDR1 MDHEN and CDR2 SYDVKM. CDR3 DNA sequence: TGTGCCAGCACCCCAGGGGCCCCAGGGAACTATGGCTACACCTTC. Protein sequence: CASTPGAPGNYGYTF.

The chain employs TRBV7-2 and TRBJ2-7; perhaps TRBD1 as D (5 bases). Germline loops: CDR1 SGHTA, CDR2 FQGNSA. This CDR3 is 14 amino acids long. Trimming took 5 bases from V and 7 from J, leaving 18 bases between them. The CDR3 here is CASSPRIPHREQYF. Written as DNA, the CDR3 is TGTGCCAGCAGCCCACGGATCCCTCACAGGGAGCAGTACTTC.

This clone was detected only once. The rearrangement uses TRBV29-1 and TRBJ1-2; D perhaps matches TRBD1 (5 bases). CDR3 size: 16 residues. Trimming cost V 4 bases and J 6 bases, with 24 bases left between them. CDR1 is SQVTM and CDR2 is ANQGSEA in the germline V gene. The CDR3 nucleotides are TGCAGCGTTGTTGGATCTGTGGAGGGAGGGGTCCATGGCTACACCTTC. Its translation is CSVVGSVEGGVHGYTF.

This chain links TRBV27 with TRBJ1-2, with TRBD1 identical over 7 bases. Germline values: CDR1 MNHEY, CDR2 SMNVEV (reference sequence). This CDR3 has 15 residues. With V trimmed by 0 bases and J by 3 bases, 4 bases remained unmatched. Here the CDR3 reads CASSLSIRGYYGYTF. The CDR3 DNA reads TGTGCCAGCAGTTTATCGATCAGGGGGTACTATGGCTACACCTTC.

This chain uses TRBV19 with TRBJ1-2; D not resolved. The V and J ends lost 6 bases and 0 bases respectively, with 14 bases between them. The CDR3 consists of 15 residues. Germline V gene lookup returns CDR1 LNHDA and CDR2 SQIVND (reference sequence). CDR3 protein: CASRNGRTANYGYTF. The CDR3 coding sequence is TGTGCCAGTAGAAACGGCCGTACAGCTAACTATGGCTACACCTTC.

The CDR3 protein is CAISGQSHNEQFF. CDR3 bases: TGTGCCATCAGCGGACAGAGTCACAATGAGCAGTTCTTC. The V and J genes are TRBV10-3 and TRBJ2-1; possible D gene TRBD1, 6 bases. The CDR3 length is 13 residues. V was shortened by 6 bases and J by 5 bases, with 11 bases between the two germline ends. Germline assignment: CDR1 ENHRY and CDR2 SYGVKD.

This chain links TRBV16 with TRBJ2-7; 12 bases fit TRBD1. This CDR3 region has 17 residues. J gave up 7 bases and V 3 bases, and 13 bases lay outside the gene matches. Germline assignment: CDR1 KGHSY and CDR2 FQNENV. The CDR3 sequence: CASSHLPPGQGAGEQYF. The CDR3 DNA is TGTGCCAGCAGCCACCTGCCCCCGGGACAGGGGGCCGGGGAGCAGTACTTC. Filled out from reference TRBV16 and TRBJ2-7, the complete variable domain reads GEEVAQTPKHLVRGEGQKAKLYCAPIKGHSYVFWYQQVLKNEFKFLISFQNENVFDETGMPKERFSAKCLPNSPCSLEIQATKLEDSAVYFCASSHLPPGQGAGEQYFGPGTRLTVT.

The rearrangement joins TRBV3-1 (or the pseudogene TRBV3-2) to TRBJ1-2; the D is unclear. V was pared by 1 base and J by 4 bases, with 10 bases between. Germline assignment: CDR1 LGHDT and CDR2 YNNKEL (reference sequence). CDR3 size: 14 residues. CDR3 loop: CASSQGGQIYGYTF. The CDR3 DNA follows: TGTGCCAGCAGCCAAGGAGGCCAAATCTATGGCTACACCTTC.

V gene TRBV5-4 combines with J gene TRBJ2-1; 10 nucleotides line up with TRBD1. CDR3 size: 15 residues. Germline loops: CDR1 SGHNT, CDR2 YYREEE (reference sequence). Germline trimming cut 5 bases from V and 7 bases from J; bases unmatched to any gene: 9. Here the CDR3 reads CASSPGTGVRNEQFF. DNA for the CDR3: TGTGCCAGCAGTCCTGGGACAGGGGTGAGAAATGAGCAGTTCTTC.

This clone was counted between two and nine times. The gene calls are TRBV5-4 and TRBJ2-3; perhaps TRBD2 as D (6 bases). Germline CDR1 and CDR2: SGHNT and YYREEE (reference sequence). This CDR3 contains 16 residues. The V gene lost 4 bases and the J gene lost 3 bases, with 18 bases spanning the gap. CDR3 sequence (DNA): TGTGCCAGCAGCCCTTGGAGGGACGGGAGTACAGATACGCAGTATTTT. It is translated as CASSPWRDGSTDTQYF.

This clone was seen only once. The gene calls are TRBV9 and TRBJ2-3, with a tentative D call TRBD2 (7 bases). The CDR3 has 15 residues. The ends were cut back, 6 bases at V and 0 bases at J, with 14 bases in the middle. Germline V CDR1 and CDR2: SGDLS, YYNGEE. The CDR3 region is CASTIGGASTDTQYF. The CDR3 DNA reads TGTGCCAGCACCATTGGGGGGGCAAGCACAGATACGCAGTATTTT.